Below, one T cell receptor (beta chain) is given with its context. The table came from immunoSEQ multiplex PCR; TCRdb's copy has only in-frame clones and leaves some out. The sample lists 100,000 or so clones, about 80% seen once, with about a tenth in the top ten. Trimming pared 6 bases from V and 6 bases from J, leaving 18 bases between. Germline lookup yields CDR1 MDHEN and CDR2 SYDVKM. The CDR3 length is 14 residues. The record originates from a study of blood T cell repertoires in COVID-19. Study in general: There were acute and convalescent COVID-19 samples, and they came from the United States, Italy and Spain.

Source material: peripheral blood. The source of this sequence is an older man with active or convalescent COVID-19. The chain has TRBV28 and TRBJ2-7; a weak D match, TRBD1 (6 bases). The CDR3 DNA is TGTGCCAGCAGCCTGTTGGGGGCCCAGAGCGAGCAGTACTTC. This codes for CASSLLGAQSEQYF.